This entry features one T cell receptor beta chain sequence. This entry is derived from a study of blood T cells in healthy people across ages. The use of a sample-barcoded 5' primer and a J-beta primer mix characterized a second PCR of roughly 7 to 11 cycles. Via MiXCR, TCRdb re-called the 5' RACE reads, giving one row per CDR3 protein. This table has about 1.5 million distinct CDR3 sequences, around 40% appearing once. Material for sequencing was blood. The clonotype originates from a woman younger than 35 in good health.

The CDR3 protein is CASRRTGEETQYF. For the CDR3, the DNA is TGTGCCAGCAGACGTACAGGGGAAGAGACCCAGTACTTC. The gene calls are TRBV6-2 or TRBV6-3 and TRBJ2-5; 7 bases match TRBD1. The junction had 4 bases not matched to a gene; V was cut back by 6 bases and J by 3 bases. This CDR3 has 13 residues. The germline V gene encodes CDR1 MNHEY and CDR2 SVGEGT.